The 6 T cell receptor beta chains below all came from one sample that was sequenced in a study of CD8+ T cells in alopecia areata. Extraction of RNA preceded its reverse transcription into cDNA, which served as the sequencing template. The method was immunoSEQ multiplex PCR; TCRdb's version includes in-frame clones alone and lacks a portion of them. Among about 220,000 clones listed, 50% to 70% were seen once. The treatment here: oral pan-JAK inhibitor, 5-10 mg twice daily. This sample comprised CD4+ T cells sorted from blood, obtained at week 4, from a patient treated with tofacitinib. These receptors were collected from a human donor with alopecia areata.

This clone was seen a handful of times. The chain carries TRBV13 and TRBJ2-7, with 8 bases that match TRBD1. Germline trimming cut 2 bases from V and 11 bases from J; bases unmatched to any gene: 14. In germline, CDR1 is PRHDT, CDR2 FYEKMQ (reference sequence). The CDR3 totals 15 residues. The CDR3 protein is CASSLIGNPGQVKYF. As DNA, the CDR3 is TGTGCCAGCAGCTTAATAGGAAACCCGGGACAGGTTAAGTACTTC.

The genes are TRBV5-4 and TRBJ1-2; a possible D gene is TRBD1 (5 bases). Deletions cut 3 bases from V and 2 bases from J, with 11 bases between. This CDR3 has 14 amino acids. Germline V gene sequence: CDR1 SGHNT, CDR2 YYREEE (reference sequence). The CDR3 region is CASSSPKGNYGYTF. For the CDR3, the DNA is TGTGCCAGCAGCTCGCCCAAGGGGAACTATGGCTACACCTTC.

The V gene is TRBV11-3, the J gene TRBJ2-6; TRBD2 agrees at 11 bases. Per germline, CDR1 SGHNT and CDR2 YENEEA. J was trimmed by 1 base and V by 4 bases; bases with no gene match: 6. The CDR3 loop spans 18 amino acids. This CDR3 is CASSSGLAGQSGANVLTF. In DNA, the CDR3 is TGTGCCAGCAGCTCCGGACTAGCGGGCCAATCTGGGGCCAACGTCCTGACTTTC.

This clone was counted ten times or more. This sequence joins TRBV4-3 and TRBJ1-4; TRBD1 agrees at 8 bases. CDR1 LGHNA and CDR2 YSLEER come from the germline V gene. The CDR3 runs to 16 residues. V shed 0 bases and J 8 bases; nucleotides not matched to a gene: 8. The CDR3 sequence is CASSQDRTGGGEKLFF. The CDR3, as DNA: TGCGCCAGCAGCCAAGATCGTACAGGGGGAGGAGAAAAACTGTTTTTT.

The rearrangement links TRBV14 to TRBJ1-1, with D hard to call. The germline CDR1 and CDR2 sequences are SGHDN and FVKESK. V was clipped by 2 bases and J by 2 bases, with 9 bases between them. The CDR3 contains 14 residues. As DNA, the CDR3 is TGTGCCAGCAGCCAAAGGGTTGAAAACACTGAAGCTTTCTTT. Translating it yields CASSQRVENTEAFF.

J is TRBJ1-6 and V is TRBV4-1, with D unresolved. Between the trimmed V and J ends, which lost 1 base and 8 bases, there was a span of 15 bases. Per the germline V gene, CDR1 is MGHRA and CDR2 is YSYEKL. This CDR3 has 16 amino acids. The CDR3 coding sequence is TGCGCCAGCAGCCAAGTTCAGGCACGGGTGGATTCACCCCTCCACTTT. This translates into CASSQVQARVDSPLHF.